This entry features one T cell receptor beta chain sequence. Its antigen remains unidentified. The data belong to a study of cytomegalovirus exposure and HLA in healthy donors. The study's findings and limits: The study recorded 160 or so TCR beta chains that were cytomegalovirus-associated.

Profiling relied on immunoSEQ multiplex PCR, and the TCRdb table lists in-frame clones only, not all of them. Of 100,000 to 150,000 clones in the sample, around nine tenths were seen once. The validation cohort, a group of some 120 subjects, included the donors and was separate from the approximately 660-subject first cohort. The CDR3 covers 15 residues. Trimming removed 6 bases from V and 5 bases from J, with 17 bases in between. Per germline, CDR1 LNHDA and CDR2 SQIVND (reference sequence). The receptor comes from a young woman in good health and CMV-seronegative. The source material was PBMCs. The chain is built from TRBV19 and TRBJ2-1; D possibly corresponds to TRBD2 (7 bases). CDR3 DNA sequence: TGTGCCAGTAGGAGGGGGGGGCCCCGTAACAATGAGCAGTTCTTC. As protein: CASRRGGPRNNEQFF.